The 20 T cell receptor beta chains reported below all come from one sample, sequenced in a study of T-cell reconstitution after alpha-beta-depleted transplantation in children (dated by TCRdb to about 2016). Libraries were prepared through PCR. Sequencing relied on an Illumina HiSeq 2500. Molecular barcoding was employed in the preparation of TCR libraries, with unique molecular identifiers being used to normalize TCRbeta repertoire quantification. Starting from the raw public reads, TCRdb applied fastp trimming at Q25, assembled clones with MiXCR and retained in-frame beta chains. CDR3 protein sequences are deduplicated, and each keeps its most common genes and DNA. The sample table records about 350,000 distinct CDR3 sequences; approximately 12% of these occur just once. The ten most abundant clones make up roughly 4.3% of the sample. Sample: PBMCs, taken from the stem cell graft. The source is a human donor who donated a stem cell graft to a child with Fanconi anemia.

This clonotype was found once. The chain employs TRBV18 and TRBJ1-5; tentatively, D is TRBD1 (6 bases). This CDR3 is built from 14 residues. V lost 2 bases to trimming and J lost 3 bases, with 8 bases between them. The V gene's germline CDR1 is KGHSH and CDR2 LQKENI. CDR3 sequence: CASSPGQTNQPQHF. The CDR3 nucleotides are TGTGCCAGCTCACCAGGACAGACCAATCAGCCCCAGCATTTT.

This clonotype has ten or more counts. J is TRBJ1-1 and V is TRBV5-1; 7 bases map to TRBD1. V lost 4 bases and J lost 1; bases outside the gene matches: 4. There are 14 residues in the CDR3. CDR1 and CDR2 from the germline V gene are SGHRS and YFSETQ. The CDR3 loop reads CASSKGTANTEAFF. In DNA form, the CDR3 reads TGCGCCAGCAGCAAGGGGACAGCGAACACTGAAGCTTTCTTT.

The chain couples TRBV2 to TRBJ2-5; no clear D gene. This CDR3 is 14 amino acids long. Germline CDR1 is SNHLY and CDR2 is FYNNEI. V lost 3 bases, J lost 4 bases, and 12 bases lay in between. The CDR3 DNA reads as TGTGCCAGCAGTGATGTTCCCGAACTAGAGACCCAGTACTTC. Translated, it gives CASSDVPELETQYF.

This clonotype was detected a few times. The chain recombines TRBV27 with TRBJ2-5; tentatively, D is TRBD1 (6 bases). Trimming pared 3 bases from V and 0 bases from J, leaving 23 bases between. Germline V gene lookup returns CDR1 MNHEY and CDR2 SMNVEV (reference sequence). The CDR3 is 19 residues long. CDR3 region: CASSLLGGQTQRYQETQYF. The CDR3 region has the DNA TGTGCCAGCAGTTTGCTGGGCGGACAGACACAGAGGTACCAAGAGACCCAGTACTTC.

The gene calls are TRBV27 and TRBJ2-3, with TRBD1 matching 9 bases. With V trimmed by 3 bases and J by 6 bases, 7 bases remained unmatched. CDR1 and CDR2 from the germline V gene are MNHEY and SMNVEV (reference sequence). The CDR3 consists of 15 residues. This CDR3 reads CASSLVGQGADTQYF. CDR3 nucleotide sequence: TGTGCCAGCAGTTTGGTGGGACAGGGAGCCGATACGCAGTATTTT.

This clonotype was seen only a few times. The CDR3 is CASSLGQVGDEQFF. The CDR3 nucleotides read TGCGCCAGCAGCTTGGGACAGGTGGGCGATGAGCAGTTCTTC. The rearrangement links TRBV5-1 to TRBJ2-1; the D gene is possibly TRBD1 (6 bases). The V end lost 0 bases, the J end lost 8 bases, and 12 bases lay between the germline ends. The germline V gene has CDR1 SGHRS and CDR2 YFSETQ. The CDR3 consists of 14 residues.

V gene TRBV28 combines with J gene TRBJ2-7; D perhaps matches TRBD1 (6 bases). The germline CDR1 and CDR2 sequences are MDHEN and SYDVKM. The V end was cut by 3 bases, the J end by 2 bases, with 17 bases between. The CDR3 consists of 16 residues. In DNA form, the CDR3 reads TGTGCCAGCAGTTTCCCAGGGGCAAAGGAGCCCTACGAGCAGTACGTC. It encodes CASSFPGAKEPYEQYV.

This clonotype came up many times. This chain connects TRBV6-1 to TRBJ2-3, with D perhaps TRBD1 (5 bases). CDR3 length: 13 amino acids. The V gene's germline CDR1 is MNHNS and CDR2 SASEGT. Trimming cost V 6 bases and J 6 bases, with 13 bases left between them. The CDR3 DNA is TGTGCCAGCAGCCCGCCAGGGTCTGATACGCAGTATTTT. Its translation is CASSPPGSDTQYF.

This clonotype came up many times. The rearrangement links TRBV7-6 to TRBJ2-3; no clear D gene. Looked up from germline, CDR1 is SGHVS and CDR2 is FNYEAQ. The CDR3 has 16 amino acids. V lost 1 base and J 2 bases, leaving 13 bases between the germline ends. CDR3 nucleotides: TGTGCCAGCAGCTTAGAGGGCGGATGGCTCACAGATACGCAGTATTTT. It yields the protein CASSLEGGWLTDTQYF.

This clonotype was seen more than once but under ten times. The V gene is TRBV2, the J gene TRBJ1-6, with D hard to call. Germline loops: CDR1 SNHLY, CDR2 FYNNEI. The CDR3 runs 14 residues. V shed 4 bases and J shed 8 bases, with 12 bases lying between them. CDR3 loop: CASSAEGLDSPLHF. CDR3 in DNA: TGTGCCAGCAGTGCAGAGGGCCTAGATTCACCCCTCCACTTT. Combining the CDR3 with reference TRBV2 and TRBJ1-6 gives the whole variable domain EPEVTQTPSHQVTQMGQEVILRCVPISNHLYFYWYRQILGQKVEFLVSFYNNEISEKSEIFDDQFSVERPDGSNFTLKIRSTKLEDSAMYFCASSAEGLDSPLHFGNGTRLTVT.

V usage is TRBV27 and J usage is TRBJ1-2; 8 bases are shared with TRBD1. The CDR3 is 14 residues long. Germline trimming cut 5 bases from V and 4 bases from J; bases unmatched to any gene: 6. Germline assignment: CDR1 MNHEY and CDR2 SMNVEV (reference sequence). CDR3 protein: CASSVGQGGYGYTF. DNA for the CDR3: TGTGCCAGCAGTGTCGGACAGGGCGGCTATGGCTACACCTTC.

This clonotype turned up a few times. This sequence joins TRBV5-1 and TRBJ2-3; 15 bases align to TRBD2. Germline CDR1 and CDR2: SGHRS and YFSETQ. The trim removed 4 bases at V and 3 bases at J, leaving 9 bases unmatched. This CDR3 region has 18 residues. The CDR3 loop is CASSPAGTSGGRTDTQYF. Written as DNA, the CDR3 is TGCGCCAGCAGCCCGGCCGGGACTAGCGGGGGGAGGACAGATACGCAGTATTTT.

V gene TRBV4-3 combines with J gene TRBJ2-7, with 8 bases fitting TRBD2. Germline CDR1 LGHNA, CDR2 YSLEER. The CDR3 has 15 amino acids. Unmatched junction bases numbered 8, after V lost 2 bases and J lost 5 bases. The CDR3 protein is CASSQRGGGQNEQYF. The CDR3 bases are TGCGCCAGCAGCCAACGTGGCGGGGGGCAAAACGAGCAGTACTTC.

The rearrangement joins TRBV6-4 to TRBJ1-1; no firm D call. Trimming pared 4 bases from V and 3 bases from J, leaving 12 bases between. The CDR3 loop spans 14 amino acids. Per germline, CDR1 MRHNA and CDR2 SNTAGT. The CDR3 sequence: CASSATPTDTEAFF. The CDR3 region has the DNA TGTGCCAGCAGTGCCACACCGACGGACACTGAAGCTTTCTTT.

This clonotype was recorded only once. This chain uses TRBV4-3 with TRBJ2-5; TRBD2 might be the D (6 bases). The germline V gene has CDR1 LGHNA and CDR2 YSLEER. CDR3 size: 16 residues. V dropped 4 bases and J dropped 4 bases, with 19 bases sitting between them. The CDR3 is CASSPLRGVSSETQYF. CDR3 DNA: TGCGCCAGCAGCCCTCTTCGCGGGGTCTCGTCAGAGACCCAGTACTTC.

The rearrangement links TRBV7-2 to TRBJ1-1; D possibly corresponds to TRBD1 (5 bases). CDR1 SGHTA and CDR2 FQGNSA come from the germline V gene. The V end lost 1 base, the J end lost 4 bases, and 16 bases lay between the germline ends. The CDR3 covers 16 residues. The CDR3 is CASSLGSNRRGTEAFF. CDR3 in DNA: TGTGCCAGCAGCTTAGGGTCGAACAGAAGGGGCACTGAAGCTTTCTTT.

This chain connects TRBV7-2 to TRBJ1-4; D is undetermined. V was clipped by 1 base and J by 3 bases, with 9 bases between them. The germline gives CDR1 SGHTA, CDR2 FQGNSA. This CDR3 is built from 15 residues. CDR3 sequence reads: CASSLVGNSNEKLFF. CDR3 nucleotide sequence: TGTGCCAGCAGCTTAGTGGGGAACTCTAATGAAAAACTGTTTTTT. Filled out from reference TRBV7-2 and TRBJ1-4, the complete variable domain reads GAGVSQSPSNKVTEKGKDVELRCDPISGHTALYWYRQSLGQGLEFLIYFQGNSAPDKSGLPSDRFSAERTGGSVSTLTIQRTQQEDSAVYLCASSLVGNSNEKLFFGSGTQLSVL.

This chain joins TRBV12-3 or TRBV12-4 and TRBJ2-1, with D possibly TRBD1 on 5 matching bases. V lost 3 bases and J lost 5, with 8 bases in between. The CDR3 consists of 13 residues. The CDR3 protein is CASSFRGHNEQFF. The CDR3 bases are TGTGCCAGCAGTTTTAGGGGTCACAATGAGCAGTTCTTC.

This clonotype was seen at least ten times. The gene calls are TRBV5-1 and TRBJ1-1; D remains ambiguous. The CDR3 has 14 amino acids. V was shortened by 0 bases and J by 5 bases, with 11 bases between the two germline ends. CDR1 SGHRS and CDR2 YFSETQ come from the germline V gene. CDR3: CASSLDEGRTEAFF. CDR3 DNA: TGCGCCAGCAGCTTGGACGAGGGAAGGACTGAAGCTTTCTTT.

This clonotype was seen at least ten times. This sequence joins TRBV9 and TRBJ1-2; D possibly corresponds to TRBD1 (6 bases). V lost 3 bases and J 8 bases, leaving 17 bases between the germline ends. CDR3 length: 14 amino acids. Germline V lookup: CDR1 SGDLS, CDR2 YYNGEE. CDR3 in DNA: TGTGCCAGCAGCGACCCCAACAGGGATTACGGCTACACCTTC. Translating gives CASSDPNRDYGYTF.